Listed below are T cell receptor beta chains from one sample, sequenced in a study of CD8+ T cells in alopecia areata. The data were produced by immunoSEQ multiplex PCR, yet TCRdb's version contains in-frame clones alone and is incomplete. The top ten clones hold 20% to 25% of a sample with about 110,000 clones, approximately 63% of them seen once. The sequenced sample consisted of CD8+ T cells sorted from blood. These receptors were taken from a human donor in good health. Both conserved end residues are part of each CDR3. D genes are given only for firm matches. Size is omitted from some rows. Given values are once, few, many or a class for expanded clones.

D gene,J gene,V gene,clone size,CDR3 DNA,CDR3 protein
.,TRBJ2-7,TRBV29-1,few,TGCAGCGTTGGGCATACCTACGAGCAGTACTTC,CSVGHTYEQYF
TRBD1,TRBJ1-2,TRBV13,.,TGTGCCAGCAGCTTAGAGCGGGACAGGTTTCACTATGGCTACACCTTC,CASSLERDRFHYGYTF
.,TRBJ2-7,TRBV5-1,medium-sized,TGCGCCAGCAGCTGGGCTGCTAGCAGCTACGAGCAGTACTTC,CASSWAASSYEQYF
.,TRBJ2-5,TRBV11-2,.,TGTGCCAGCAGCCCGGAGACCGGGTCACAAGAGACCCAGTACTTC,CASSPETGSQETQYF
.,TRBJ2-2,TRBV29-1,few,TGCAGCGTTGAAGTAGGACAGCCTTCTCTTGGGCTGTTTTTT,CSVEVGQPSLGLFF
.,TRBJ2-7,TRBV7-9,.,TGTGCCAGCAGCCCTGAATACGAGCAGTACTTC,CASSPEYEQYF
.,TRBJ2-1,TRBV7-2,.,TGTGCCAGCAGCTTAGCTCCGGGTCTCCACAATGAGCAGTTCTTC,CASSLAPGLHNEQFF
.,TRBJ1-1,TRBV7-8,.,TGTGCCAGCAGCTTAGCGAGAAACACTGAAGCTTTCTTT,CASSLARNTEAFF
TRBD2,TRBJ2-5,TRBV25-1,.,TGTGCCAGCAGTGAATTTACTAGCGGACAAGAGACCCAGTACTTC,CASSEFTSGQETQYF
TRBD2,TRBJ2-1,TRBV19,.,TGTGCCAGTAGTATAGGGGGGGGATACTACAATGAGCAGTTCTTC,CASSIGGGYYNEQFF
.,TRBJ1-1,TRBV7-6,.,TGTGCCAGCAGCTCCTCCGGTTCGGGGAACACTGAAGCTTTCTTT,CASSSSGSGNTEAFF
.,TRBJ1-2,TRBV19,.,TGTGCCAGTAGTATCGGGCAGCTCTATGGCTACACCTTC,CASSIGQLYGYTF
TRBD1,TRBJ1-2,TRBV4-1,.,TGCGCCAGCAGCCAAGGACAGGGGACTTATGGCTACACCTTC,CASSQGQGTYGYTF
TRBD1,TRBJ1-2,TRBV25-1,few,TGTGCCAGCAGCCGACAGGGAGGAAATGGCTACACCTTC,CASSRQGGNGYTF
.,TRBJ2-3,TRBV28,few,TGTGCCAGCACCGCCGGGGCCACTAGCACAGATACGCAGTATTTT,CASTAGATSTDTQYF
.,TRBJ2-1,TRBV5-6,.,TGTGCCAGCCGCTCAATCAATGAGCAGTTCTTC,CASRSINEQFF
.,TRBJ2-1,TRBV7-8,.,TGTGCCAGCACTGAGGGCTACAATGAGCAGTTCTTC,CASTEGYNEQFF